The sample holds one count of the clone carrying this T cell receptor (beta chain). Its antigen remains unknown. The sample comes from a study of Ad26.COV2.S vaccination and SARS-CoV-2 variants. Study overall: Sample donor was a member of the COV1001 Ad26.COV2.S trial arm. The vaccine Ad26.COV2.S was put into the muscle once, or twice with 56 days between. Study results and caveats: Vaccine recipients had higher spike-specific TCR breadth than placebo recipients.

The data were produced by immunoSEQ multiplex PCR, yet TCRdb's version contains in-frame clones alone and is incomplete. The sample includes 300,000 to 400,000 clones, 80% to 90% of them seen just once. The CDR3 is 13 residues long. The V gene's germline CDR1 is LGHNT and CDR2 FRNRAP. Trimming stripped 3 bases from V and 4 bases from J, with 9 bases between. Indicated treatment: some 20 received Ad26.COV2.S at low or high dose, single or two shots; about five received placebo; per-sample allocation not given. Day 63 after the first injection of vaccine or placebo was the sampling time. The vaccine antigen was prefusion-stabilized Wuhan SARS-CoV-2 spike.

This sequence originates from a person aged 18-60 years who received the Ad26.COV2.S COVID-19 vaccine or a placebo. Sequencing was performed on peripheral blood, taken in a trial of Ad26.COV2.S vaccine versus placebo. The rearrangement uses TRBV12-5 and TRBJ1-1; possible D gene TRBD1, 5 bases. The CDR3 DNA reads TGTGCTAGTGGTTTCGGCCAGGGCACTGAAGCTTTCTTT. Residues: CASGFGQGTEAFF. Based on the CDR3 plus reference TRBV12-5 and TRBJ1-1, the full variable domain is DARVTQTPRHKVTEMGQEVTMRCQPILGHNTVFWYRQTMMQGLELLAYFRNRAPLDDSGMPKDRFSAEMPDATLATLKIQPSEPRDSAVYFCASGFGQGTEAFFGQGTRLTVV.